The entry that follows covers one T cell receptor beta chain sequence. Original analysis: Amplifying reference gene primers gave estimates of nucleated cell counts. The repertoire was sequenced with immunoSEQ multiplex PCR; TCRdb's copy has only in-frame clones and lacks some. Clone size and V and J calls were adopted from that table, with D and trimming inferred from the DNA. Of hundreds of thousands of clones in the sample, around 84% were seen once. The sample belongs to a study of blood T cell repertoires in COVID-19. Study as a whole: Samples came from the United States, Italy and Spain, spanning acute and convalescent COVID-19. The analysed material was cDNA or gDNA that came from T cells, B-cell-depleted T cells, or PBMCs.

J lost 2 bases, V lost 5 bases, and 5 bases had no gene match. This CDR3 region has 15 residues. From germline, CDR1 is SEHNR and CDR2 FQNEAQ (reference sequence). The receptor comes from a man aged 65-85 years with acute or convalescent COVID-19. The J gene is TRBJ1-4, the V gene TRBV7-9; 7 bases agree with TRBD1. The material sequenced was peripheral blood. The CDR3, as DNA: TGTGCCAGCAGCCTGACGACAGGGACTAATGAAAAACTGTTTTTT. Residues: CASSLTTGTNEKLFF.